The next 17 T cell receptor beta chains were all read from a single sample in a study of cytomegalovirus exposure and HLA in healthy donors. PCR employed 60 Vbeta and 13 Jbeta primers. TCRdb keeps only in-frame clones here, not all; method: immunoSEQ multiplex PCR. Among approximately 120,000 clones listed, about 80% were seen once. Sequencing input: PBMCs. All receptors derive from a woman in her 50s in good health and CMV-seropositive.

This clone came up once. This rearrangement joins TRBV10-3 to TRBJ2-3; possible D gene TRBD2, 6 bases. The CDR3 has 13 residues. V was clipped by 4 bases and J by 2 bases, with 7 bases between them. Germline V gene data show CDR1 as ENHRY and CDR2 as SYGVKD. The CDR3 loop reads CAISGGNTDTQYF. CDR3 DNA sequence: TGTGCCATCAGTGGCGGGAACACAGATACGCAGTATTTT.

The chain couples TRBV7-2 to TRBJ1-1; D uncertain. The CDR3 length is 14 residues. CDR1 and CDR2 (germline): SGHTA, FQGNSA. Deletions cut 3 bases from V and 1 base from J, with 9 bases between. This CDR3 reads CASSFRTENTEAFF. DNA for the CDR3: TGTGCCAGCAGCTTCCGAACAGAGAACACTGAAGCTTTCTTT.

The chain links TRBV7-9 to TRBJ2-3; D perhaps matches TRBD1 (5 bases). Trimming stripped 1 base from V and 0 bases from J, with 8 bases between. The CDR3 totals 15 residues. Germline V gene lookup returns CDR1 SEHNR and CDR2 FQNEAQ (reference sequence). This chain's CDR3 is CASSLGGPSTDTQYF. The CDR3 DNA sequence: TGTGCCAGCAGCTTAGGGGGCCCTAGCACAGATACGCAGTATTTT.

This rearrangement joins TRBV7-2 to TRBJ2-3; D may be TRBD2 (6 bases). Trimming shortened V by 7 bases and J by 4 bases, and 18 bases separated the two germline ends. CDR3 length: 15 residues. The germline V gene encodes CDR1 SGHTA and CDR2 FQGNSA. CDR3 region: CASTLGGVGADTQYF. CDR3 in DNA: TGTGCCAGCACCCTGGGAGGAGTGGGGGCAGATACGCAGTATTTT.

This clone appeared once. The rearrangement uses TRBV13 and TRBJ1-1, with TRBD1 as a possible D gene (5 bases). The germline V gene has CDR1 PRHDT and CDR2 FYEKMQ (reference sequence). This CDR3 region has 15 residues. Trimming took 7 bases from V and 0 from J, leaving 15 bases between them. The CDR3 DNA sequence: TGTGCCAGCACCCAGGGTAGGACCATGAACACTGAAGCTTTCTTT. Translated: CASTQGRTMNTEAFF.

A note on this clone: A read error may account for a junction end that differs from germline. Here the CDR3 reads CSSTHTGQETQYF. The CDR3 DNA reads as TGTTCCAGCACCCACACGGGCCAAGAGACCCAGTACTTC. The genes are TRBV7-9 and TRBJ2-5, with D unclear. Germline V gene lookup returns CDR1 SEHNR and CDR2 FQNEAQ (reference sequence). The CDR3 is 13 residues long.

This sequence joins TRBV2 and TRBJ1-5, with 8 bases aligning to TRBD1. Germline CDR1 SNHLY, CDR2 FYNNEI. This CDR3 has 20 residues. The V gene end was trimmed by 7 bases and the J gene end by 0 bases; junction bases not matched to a gene: 20. For the CDR3, the DNA is TGTGCCAGCACGTCCGTTGGAGCCGGGACAGGAAAAAATAGCAATCAGCCCCAGCATTTT. Its translation: CASTSVGAGTGKNSNQPQHF.

The chain uses TRBV5-1 and TRBJ2-2; D perhaps matches TRBD1 (6 bases). V was pared by 6 bases and J by 0 bases, with 12 bases between. Germline V lookup: CDR1 SGHRS, CDR2 YFSETQ. The CDR3 extends over 15 amino acids. CDR3 bases: TGCGCCAGCAAACTGGGGGCACCGAACACCGGGGAGCTGTTTTTT. Amino acid sequence: CASKLGAPNTGELFF.

The V gene is TRBV6-4, the J gene TRBJ2-5, with a possible D match to TRBD2 (5 bases). This CDR3 spans 13 amino acids. Germline CDR1 is MRHNA and CDR2 is SNTAGT. Trimming removed 2 bases at V and 4 bases at J, with 8 bases between. This CDR3 reads CASSDDAGETQYF. The CDR3 DNA is TGTGCCAGCAGTGACGATGCGGGAGAGACCCAGTACTTC.

V and J are TRBV5-1 and TRBJ2-7, with 7 bases matching TRBD1. The CDR3 extends over 14 amino acids. Per germline, CDR1 SGHRS and CDR2 YFSETQ. V gave up 4 bases and J gave up 5 bases; unmatched junction bases: 9. The CDR3 nucleotides are TGCGCCAGCAGCCAGGACAGGAGTGAGGACGAGCAGTACTTC. It codes for CASSQDRSEDEQYF.

This rearrangement joins TRBV2 to TRBJ1-2, with a possible D match to TRBD1 (6 bases). Germline V gives CDR1 SNHLY, CDR2 FYNNEI. The CDR3 is made up of 14 amino acids. V was shortened by 6 bases and J by 4 bases, with 15 bases between the two germline ends. The CDR3 nucleotides read TGTGCCAGCAGCAACGGGGGGCTTACCTATGGCTACACCTTC. The encoded protein is CASSNGGLTYGYTF.

The V and J genes are TRBV15 and TRBJ2-2; D unresolved. Germline lookup yields CDR1 LNHNV and CDR2 YYDKDF (reference sequence). The CDR3 runs 16 residues. V lost 0 bases, J lost 5 bases, and 13 bases lay in between. This CDR3 is CATSRDSSLSTGELFF. The CDR3 bases are TGTGCCACCAGCAGAGATTCGTCACTTTCGACCGGGGAGCTGTTTTTT.

The rearrangement joins TRBV9 to TRBJ2-5, with 7 bases lining up with TRBD2. CDR3 length: 15 residues. The germline V gene encodes CDR1 SGDLS and CDR2 YYNGEE. V lost 0 bases, J lost 5 bases, and 7 bases stayed unmatched. In nucleotides, the CDR3 is TGTGCCAGCAGCGTAGCTGGGCTAGCGGAGGAGACCCAGTACTTC. It is translated as CASSVAGLAEETQYF.

The J gene is TRBJ2-3, the V gene TRBV28; maybe TRBD2 (6 bases). V was pared by 2 bases and J by 2 bases, with 11 bases between. Germline V gene lookup returns CDR1 MDHEN and CDR2 SYDVKM. The CDR3 covers 15 residues. CDR3 loop: CASSLPGAITDTQYF. CDR3 nucleotide sequence: TGTGCCAGCAGTTTACCGGGAGCTATCACAGATACGCAGTATTTT. The full variable domain, completed using reference TRBV28 and TRBJ2-3, is DVKVTQSSRYLVKRTGEKVFLECVQDMDHENMFWYRQDPGLGLRLIYFSYDVKMKEKGDIPEGYSVSREKKERFSLILESASTNQTSMYLCASSLPGAITDTQYFGPGTRLTVL.

The chain joins TRBV14 to TRBJ1-2; 9 bases are a match to TRBD1. Germline V gene data show CDR1 as SGHDN and CDR2 as FVKESK. There are 15 residues in the CDR3. With V trimmed by 1 base and J by 6 bases, 6 bases remained unmatched. CDR3: CASSQAHRGRDGYTF. The CDR3 DNA is TGTGCCAGCAGCCAAGCTCACAGGGGGCGCGATGGCTACACCTTC.

The chain links TRBV11-2 to TRBJ1-1; D remains unclear. The V gene lost 1 base and the J gene lost 10 bases, with 13 bases spanning the gap. From germline, CDR1 is SGHAT and CDR2 FQNNGV. The CDR3 spans 13 residues. The CDR3 DNA is TGTGCCAGCAGCTTAGTACGGGGTCGGGGAGCTTTCTTT. Translating gives CASSLVRGRGAFF.

The chain is built from TRBV5-1 and TRBJ2-2; 8 bases line up with TRBD1. This CDR3 has 15 amino acids. Germline V gives CDR1 SGHRS, CDR2 YFSETQ. V dropped 1 base and J dropped 4; count of bases not matched to a gene: 3. CDR3 coding DNA: TGCGCCAGCAGCTTGCAGGGGGCGACCACCGGGGAGCTGTTTTTT. Amino acid sequence: CASSLQGATTGELFF.